The T cell receptor (beta chain) under discussion was sequenced for a study of blood T cell repertoires in COVID-19. About the study: The samples span acute and convalescent COVID-19 from the United States, Italy and Spain.

In the source study's methods: Estimation of nucleated cell counts relied on the amplification of reference gene primers. Using immunoSEQ multiplex PCR, the repertoire was profiled, and TCRdb retains in-frame clones only, with some absent. V, J and clone size derive from that table, while D and trimming were established from the DNA sequence. The repertoire includes under 300,000 clones, around 84% of them detected once, and more than 1.2% sits in the top ten. J gave up 3 bases and V 0 bases, and 1 base lay outside the gene matches. Germline loops: CDR1 SNHLY, CDR2 FYNNEI. The CDR3 extends over 14 amino acids.

This TCR derives from a woman between 40 and 55 years old who had recovered from COVID-19. Sequencing used peripheral blood. V and J are TRBV2 and TRBJ2-7; the match to TRBD2 covers 8 bases. The DNA of the CDR3 is TGTGCCAGCAGTGAAGCGGCGGGGGGCTACGAGCAGTACTTC. It codes for CASSEAAGGYEQYF.